This T cell receptor (beta chain) derives from a study of blood T cells in healthy people across ages (dated by TCRdb to the mid-2010s). Describing the broader study: In model experiments, roughly one uniquely barcoded TCR beta cDNA molecule per two T cells was captured by template switching. The study analyzed two additional independent replicas of 1 million unique cDNA reads from the same blood draw for two donors, one aged 18 to 29 and one aged 80 or older. Donors were grouped into four age groups: young (average approximately 15 years), middle-aged (around 39), aged (around 56) and long-lived (82). To track age-related changes in TCR beta repertoire diversity, the study relied on deep sequencing normalized with unique cDNA molecular identifiers. Donors of different ages were randomly distributed across sequencing lanes to avoid experimental bias. What the study reported, not specific to this receptor: Because the CMV infection status of the donors was unknown, age-related changes in expanded clonotypes may potentially have been confounded. Compared with the aged group, more naive CD4+ T cells, fewer expanded clones and increased TCR diversity were shown by the long-lived group, suggesting age selection. Estimates of total diversity from one million sequenced T cells were regarded as lower bounds and underestimates. As age increased, observed TCR beta diversity per million T cells dropped in a roughly linear way, and a significant reduction was already evident by age approximately 40. Since profiling was done on bulk unsorted PBMCs, naive and antigen-experienced compartments could not be conclusively compared. There was a strong correlation between observed TCR beta diversity and the percentage of naive T cells measured by flow cytometry.

The donors were some 39 Caucasian individuals from Russia, aged roughly 6 to 90 years, who were systemically healthy. Around 10 milliliters of peripheral blood were drawn from each donor into EDTA-treated Vacutainer tubes. PBMCs were isolated by Ficoll-Paque density-gradient centrifugation, with at least 6 million obtained per sample. Trizol reagent was used to extract total RNA from PBMCs, with at least 5.5 micrograms per sample. For every donor, an aliquot of PBMCs went through flow cytometry to measure the percentages of naive CD45RAhigh/CD27high T cells. Regarding this clonotype: Its antigen remains undetermined. Per-base qualities were not stored, and no clone one base away is much larger.

Libraries were prepared through 5' RACE. TCRdb lists the instrument as Illumina HiSeq 2500. A second PCR of roughly 6 to 11 cycles was run with a J-beta primer mix and a sample-barcoded 5' primer. A template-switch 5' adaptor carrying 12 random nucleotides introduced a unique molecular identifier onto each TCR beta cDNA molecule. Each sample yielded at least 2.5 million CDR3-containing paired-end reads. All of the RNA was converted into first-strand cDNA using the Mint cDNA synthesis kit, with a TRBC-specific oligonucleotide serving as the primer. Following uracil-DNA glycosylase treatment, all cDNA underwent a first 18-cycle PCR with the universal primers M1SS and BC2_uni_R. Concerning the study's data processing: Each sample was normalized by randomly selecting 1 million high-quality reads, each carrying a distinct molecular identifier. Instead of being binned into consensus sequences, reads that shared molecular identifiers were thrown out. CDR3 identification, clonotype clustering and error correction used MiTCR with a Q25 quality threshold and the strictest error-elimination algorithm. A nonparametric unseen species model using Euler transformation provided a lower-bound estimate of total TCR beta diversity. The raw public reads went through TCRdb reprocessing: fastp at Q25, MiXCR clone calling, in-frame beta chains kept. A single entry per CDR3 protein holds the most common genes and DNA from its merged rows. It is TCRdb's table, rather than the study itself, that gives the V and J calls and clone size. In all, the sample holds about 900,000 distinct CDR3 sequences, and 62% of those were seen once. The ten largest clones take up about a quarter of the sample.

From the cysteine through the phenylalanine, the CDR3 covers 13 amino acids. This entry keeps only the CDR3 DNA: 39 bases, framed from base 1. From the germline V gene, CDR1 is SGHTA and CDR2 is FQGTGA. This clonotype was obtained from a young man in good health. The specimen sequenced was blood. This chain joins TRBV7-3 to TRBJ2-5; the D call is possibly TRBD1 or TRBD2, each sharing 6 bases. The J call may be mistaken, given a closer DNA end match to TRBJ2-7. In nucleotide form, the sequence is TGTGCCAGCAGCCCCGGGGGCCCCCACGAGCAGTACTTC. Translated, this is CASSPGGPHEQYF.